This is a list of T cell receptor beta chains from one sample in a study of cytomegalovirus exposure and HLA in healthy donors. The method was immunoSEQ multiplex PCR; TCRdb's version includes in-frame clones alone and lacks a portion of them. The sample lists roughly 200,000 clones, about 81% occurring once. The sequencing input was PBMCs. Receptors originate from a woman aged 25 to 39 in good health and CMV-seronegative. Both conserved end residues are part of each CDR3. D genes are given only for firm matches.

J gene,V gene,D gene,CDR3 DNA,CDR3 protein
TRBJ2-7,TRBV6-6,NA,TGTGCCAGCAGTCAAACAGGTGGCGGGACCTACGAGCAGTACTTC,CASSQTGGGTYEQYF
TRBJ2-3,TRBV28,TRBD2,TGTGCCAGCAGTTTAGCGGGGGGGATTTTGGATACGCAGTATTTT,CASSLAGGILDTQYF
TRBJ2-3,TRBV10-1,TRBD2,TGCGCCAGCAGTGAGTCTCGGGGGGGTTCAGATACGCAGTATTTT,CASSESRGGSDTQYF
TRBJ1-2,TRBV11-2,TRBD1,TGTGCCACGATAGGCGGGACAGGGACCTACATCTATGGCTACACCTTC,CATIGGTGTYIYGYTF
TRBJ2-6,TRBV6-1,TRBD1,TGTGCCAGCAGTGAAGACACAGGGGAGATCGCTGGGGCCAACGTCCTGACTTTC,CASSEDTGEIAGANVLTF
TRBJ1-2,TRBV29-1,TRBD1,TGCAGCGTCCGGACAGGGGAAGGCTACACCTTC,CSVRTGEGYTF
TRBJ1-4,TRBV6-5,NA,TGTGCCAGCAGTAGGACAGCTAATGAAAAACTGTTTTTT,CASSRTANEKLFF
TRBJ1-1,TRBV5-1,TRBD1,TGCGCCAGCAGCTTGGCTTCTAACAGGGGGAACACTGAAGCTTTCTTT,CASSLASNRGNTEAFF
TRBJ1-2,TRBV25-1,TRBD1,TGTGCCAGCAGTGCAGACAGGGGCGGCTACACCTTC,CASSADRGGYTF
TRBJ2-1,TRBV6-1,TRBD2,TGTGCCAGCAGTGAGATTTTAGCGGGCCATTCCTACAATGAGCAGTTCTTC,CASSEILAGHSYNEQFF
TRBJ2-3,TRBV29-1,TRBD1,TGCAGCGTTGGGACAGGGGGCCCCACAGATACGCAGTATTTT,CSVGTGGPTDTQYF
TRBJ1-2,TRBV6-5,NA,TGTGCCAGCAGTTACTCCCCGACACCTCCCCTCTATGGCTACACCTTC,CASSYSPTPPLYGYTF